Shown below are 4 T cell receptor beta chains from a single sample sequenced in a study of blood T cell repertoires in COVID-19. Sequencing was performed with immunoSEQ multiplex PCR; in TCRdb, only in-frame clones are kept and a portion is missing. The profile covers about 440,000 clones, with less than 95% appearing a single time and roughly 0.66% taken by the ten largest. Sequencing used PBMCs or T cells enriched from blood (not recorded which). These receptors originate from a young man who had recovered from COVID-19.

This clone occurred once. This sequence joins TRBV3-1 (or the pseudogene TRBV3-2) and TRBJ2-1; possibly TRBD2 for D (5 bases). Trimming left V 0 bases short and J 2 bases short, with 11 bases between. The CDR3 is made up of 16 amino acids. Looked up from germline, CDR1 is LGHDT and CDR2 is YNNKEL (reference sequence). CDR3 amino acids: CASSQEGLVAYNEQFF. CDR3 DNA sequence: TGTGCCAGCAGCCAAGAAGGACTCGTGGCCTACAATGAGCAGTTCTTC.

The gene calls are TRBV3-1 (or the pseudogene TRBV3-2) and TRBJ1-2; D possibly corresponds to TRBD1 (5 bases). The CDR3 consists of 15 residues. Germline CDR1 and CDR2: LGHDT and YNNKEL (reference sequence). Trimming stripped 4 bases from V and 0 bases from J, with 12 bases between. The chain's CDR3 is CASSPGRVPNYGYTF. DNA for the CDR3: TGTGCCAGCAGCCCTGGCAGGGTTCCTAACTATGGCTACACCTTC.

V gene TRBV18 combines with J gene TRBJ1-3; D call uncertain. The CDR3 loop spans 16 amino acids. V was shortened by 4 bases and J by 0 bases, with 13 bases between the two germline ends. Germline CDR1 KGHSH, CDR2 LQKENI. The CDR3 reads CASSLFTGHSGNTIYF. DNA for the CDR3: TGTGCCAGCTCACTATTTACGGGTCACTCTGGAAACACCATATATTTT.

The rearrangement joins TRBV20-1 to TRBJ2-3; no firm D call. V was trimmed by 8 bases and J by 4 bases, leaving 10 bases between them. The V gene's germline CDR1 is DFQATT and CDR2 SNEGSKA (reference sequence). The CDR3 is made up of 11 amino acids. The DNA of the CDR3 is TGCAGTTCAGTCTTTGCAGATACGCAGTATTTT. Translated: CSSVFADTQYF.